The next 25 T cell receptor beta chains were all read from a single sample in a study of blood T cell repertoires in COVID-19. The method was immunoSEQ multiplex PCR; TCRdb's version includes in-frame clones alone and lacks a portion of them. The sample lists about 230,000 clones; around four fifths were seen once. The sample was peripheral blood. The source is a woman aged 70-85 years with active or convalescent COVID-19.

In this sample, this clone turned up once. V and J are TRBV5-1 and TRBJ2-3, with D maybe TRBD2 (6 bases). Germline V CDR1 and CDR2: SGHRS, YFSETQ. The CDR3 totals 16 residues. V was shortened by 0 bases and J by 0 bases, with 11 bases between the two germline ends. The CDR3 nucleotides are TGCGCCAGCAGCTTGGCTGGCGGGGCTAGCACAGATACGCAGTATTTT. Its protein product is CASSLAGGASTDTQYF.

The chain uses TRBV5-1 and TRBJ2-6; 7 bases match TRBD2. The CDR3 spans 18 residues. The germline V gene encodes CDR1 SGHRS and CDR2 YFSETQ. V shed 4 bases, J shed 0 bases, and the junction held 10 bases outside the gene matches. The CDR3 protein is CASSLNSGGLSGANVLTF. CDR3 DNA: TGCGCCAGCAGCCTCAACTCGGGGGGACTCTCTGGGGCCAACGTCCTGACTTTC. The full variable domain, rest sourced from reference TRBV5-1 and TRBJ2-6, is KAGVTQTPRYLIKTRGQQVTLSCSPISGHRSVSWYQQTPGQGLQFLFEYFSETQRNKGNFPGRFSGRQFSNSRSEMNVSTLELGDSALYLCASSLNSGGLSGANVLTFGAGSRLTVL.

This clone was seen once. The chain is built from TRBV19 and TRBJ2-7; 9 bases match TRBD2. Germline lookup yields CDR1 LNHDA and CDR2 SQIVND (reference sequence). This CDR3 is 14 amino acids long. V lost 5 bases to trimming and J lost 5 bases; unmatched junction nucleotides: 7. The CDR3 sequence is CASSPRGGIHEQYF. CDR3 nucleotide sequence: TGTGCCAGTAGTCCGCGGGGGGGGATCCACGAGCAGTACTTC.

Here the CDR3 reads CASSIGLAGSYNEQFF. CDR3 coding DNA: TGTGCCAGTAGTATTGGACTAGCGGGGTCCTACAATGAGCAGTTCTTC. The chain carries TRBV19 and TRBJ2-1; 12 bases line up with TRBD2. CDR3 length equals 16 residues. Germline V gives CDR1 LNHDA, CDR2 SQIVND (reference sequence). V gave up 3 bases and J gave up 1 base; unmatched junction bases: 1.

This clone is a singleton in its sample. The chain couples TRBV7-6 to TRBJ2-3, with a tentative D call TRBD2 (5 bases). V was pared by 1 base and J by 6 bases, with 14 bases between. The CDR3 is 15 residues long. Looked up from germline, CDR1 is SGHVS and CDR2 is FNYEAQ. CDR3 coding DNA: TGTGCCAGCAGCTTAGGGTACGCGCGGGTGGATACGCAGTATTTT. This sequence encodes CASSLGYARVDTQYF.

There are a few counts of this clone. DNA for the CDR3: TGTGCCAGCAGTGAAGCCACCGACAGAGTCTATGGCTACACCTTC. Protein product: CASSEATDRVYGYTF. This rearrangement joins TRBV6-1 to TRBJ1-2; weak D call: TRBD1 (5 bases). The V and J ends lost 0 bases and 4 bases respectively, with 12 bases between them. Per the germline V gene, CDR1 is MNHNS and CDR2 is SASEGT. The CDR3 runs 15 residues.

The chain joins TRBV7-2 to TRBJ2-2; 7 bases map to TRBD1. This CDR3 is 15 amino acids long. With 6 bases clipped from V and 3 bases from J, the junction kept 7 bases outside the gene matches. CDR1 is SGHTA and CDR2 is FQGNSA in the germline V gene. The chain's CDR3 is CASSIDRVDTGELFF. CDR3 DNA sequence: TGTGCCAGCAGTATAGACAGGGTCGACACCGGGGAGCTGTTTTTT.

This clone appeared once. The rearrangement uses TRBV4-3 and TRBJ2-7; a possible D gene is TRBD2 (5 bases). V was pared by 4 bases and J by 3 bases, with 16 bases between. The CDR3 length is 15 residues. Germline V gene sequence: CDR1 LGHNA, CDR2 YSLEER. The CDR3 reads CASSLGAGTYYEQYF. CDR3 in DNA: TGCGCCAGCAGCCTCGGCGCGGGCACTTACTACGAGCAGTACTTC.

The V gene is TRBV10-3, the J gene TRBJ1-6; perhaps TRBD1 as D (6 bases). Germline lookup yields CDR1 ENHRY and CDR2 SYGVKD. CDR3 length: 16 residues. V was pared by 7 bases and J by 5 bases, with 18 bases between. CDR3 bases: TGTGCCATCACAAGCGGCAGGGGCGAAGATAATTCACCCCTCCACTTT. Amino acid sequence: CAITSGRGEDNSPLHF.

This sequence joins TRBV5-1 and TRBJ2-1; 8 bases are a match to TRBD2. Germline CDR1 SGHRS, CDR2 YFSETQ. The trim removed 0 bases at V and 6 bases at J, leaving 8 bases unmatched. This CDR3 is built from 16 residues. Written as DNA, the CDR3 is TGCGCCAGCAGCTTGGCCAGCTCTAGCGGGTTCAATGAGCAGTTCTTC. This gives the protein CASSLASSSGFNEQFF.

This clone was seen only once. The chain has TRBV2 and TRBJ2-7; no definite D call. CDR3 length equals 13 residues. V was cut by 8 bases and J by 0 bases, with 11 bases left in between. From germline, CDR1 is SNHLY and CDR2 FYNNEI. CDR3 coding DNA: TGTGCCAGCGAGCTTTCCCGCTCCTACGAGCAGTACTTC. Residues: CASELSRSYEQYF. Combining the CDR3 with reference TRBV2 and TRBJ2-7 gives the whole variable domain EPEVTQTPSHQVTQMGQEVILRCVPISNHLYFYWYRQILGQKVEFLVSFYNNEISEKSEIFDDQFSVERPDGSNFTLKIRSTKLEDSAMYFCASELSRSYEQYFGPGTRLTVT.

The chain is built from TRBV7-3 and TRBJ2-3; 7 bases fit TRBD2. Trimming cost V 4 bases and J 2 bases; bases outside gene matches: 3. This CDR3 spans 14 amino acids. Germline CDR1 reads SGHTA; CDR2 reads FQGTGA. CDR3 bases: TGTGCCAGCAGCTCGCGGGGGACCACAGATACGCAGTATTTT. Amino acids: CASSSRGTTDTQYF. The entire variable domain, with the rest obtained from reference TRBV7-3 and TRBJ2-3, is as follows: GAGVSQTPSNKVTEKGKYVELRCDPISGHTALYWYRQSLGQGPEFLIYFQGTGAADDSGLPNDRFFAVRPEGSVSTLKIQRTERGDSAVYLCASSSRGTTDTQYFGPGTRLTVL.

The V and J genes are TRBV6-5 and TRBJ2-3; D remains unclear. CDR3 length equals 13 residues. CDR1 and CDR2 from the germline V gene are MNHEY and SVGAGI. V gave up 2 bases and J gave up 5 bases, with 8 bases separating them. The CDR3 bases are TGTGCCAGCAGTTACCCTAATGGAGATACGCAGTATTTT. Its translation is CASSYPNGDTQYF.

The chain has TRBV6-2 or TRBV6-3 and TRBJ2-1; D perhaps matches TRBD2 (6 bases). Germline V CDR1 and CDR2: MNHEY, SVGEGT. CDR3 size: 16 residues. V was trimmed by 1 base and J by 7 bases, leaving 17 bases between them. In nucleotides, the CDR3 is TGTGCCAGCAGTTACTACCGTAGACTAGTCGGGAATGAGCAGTTCTTC. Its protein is CASSYYRRLVGNEQFF.

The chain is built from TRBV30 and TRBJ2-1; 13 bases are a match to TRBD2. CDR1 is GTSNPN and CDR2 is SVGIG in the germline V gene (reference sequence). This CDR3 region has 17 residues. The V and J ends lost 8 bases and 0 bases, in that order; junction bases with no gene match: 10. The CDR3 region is CAAKGTSGESSYNEQFF. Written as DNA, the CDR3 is TGTGCCGCAAAAGGGACTAGCGGGGAGAGCTCCTACAATGAGCAGTTCTTC. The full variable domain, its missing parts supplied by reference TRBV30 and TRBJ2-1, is SQTIHQWPATLVQPVGSPLSLECTVEGTSNPNLYWYRQAAGRGLQLLFYSVGIGQISSEVPQNLSASRPQDRQFILSSKKLLLSDSGFYLCAAKGTSGESSYNEQFFGPGTRLTVL.

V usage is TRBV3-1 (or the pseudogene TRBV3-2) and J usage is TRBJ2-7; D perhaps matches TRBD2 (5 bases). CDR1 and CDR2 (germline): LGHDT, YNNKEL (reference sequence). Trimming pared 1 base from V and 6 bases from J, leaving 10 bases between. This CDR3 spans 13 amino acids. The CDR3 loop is CASSQVASGEQYF. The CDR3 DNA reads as TGTGCCAGCAGCCAAGTTGCCAGCGGCGAGCAGTACTTC.

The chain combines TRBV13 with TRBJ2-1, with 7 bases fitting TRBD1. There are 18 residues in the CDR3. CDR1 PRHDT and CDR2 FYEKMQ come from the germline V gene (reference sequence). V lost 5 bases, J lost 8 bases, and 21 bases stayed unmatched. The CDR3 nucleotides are TGTGCCAGCAGCCCTCCTTTGAAGGACAGGCTTGGTATCGATGAGCAGTTCTTC. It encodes CASSPPLKDRLGIDEQFF.

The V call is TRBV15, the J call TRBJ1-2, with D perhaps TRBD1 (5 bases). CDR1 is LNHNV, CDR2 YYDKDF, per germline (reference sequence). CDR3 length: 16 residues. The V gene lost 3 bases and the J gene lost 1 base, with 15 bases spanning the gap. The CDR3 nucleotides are TGTGCCACCAGCAGTCAACCGGGACTAAGTAACTATGGCTACACCTTC. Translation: CATSSQPGLSNYGYTF.

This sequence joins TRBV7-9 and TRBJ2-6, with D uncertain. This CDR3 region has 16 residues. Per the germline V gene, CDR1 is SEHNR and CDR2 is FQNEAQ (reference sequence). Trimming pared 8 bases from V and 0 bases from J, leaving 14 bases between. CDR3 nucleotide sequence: TGTGCCAGCCCCTTGGACGGGTCCTCTGGGGCCAACGTCCTGACTTTC. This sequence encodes CASPLDGSSGANVLTF.

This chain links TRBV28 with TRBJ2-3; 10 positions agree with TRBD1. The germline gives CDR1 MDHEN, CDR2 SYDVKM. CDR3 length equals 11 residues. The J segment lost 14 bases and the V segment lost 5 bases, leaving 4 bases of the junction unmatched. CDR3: CASSRQGALYF. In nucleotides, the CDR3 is TGTGCCAGCAGTAGACAGGGGGCCTTGTATTTT.

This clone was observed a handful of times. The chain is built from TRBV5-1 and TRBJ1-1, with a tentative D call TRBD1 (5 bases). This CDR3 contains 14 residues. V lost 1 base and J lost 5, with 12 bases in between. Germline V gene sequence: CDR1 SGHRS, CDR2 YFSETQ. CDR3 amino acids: CASSLNGGPTEAFF. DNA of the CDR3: TGCGCCAGCAGCTTGAACGGGGGACCGACTGAAGCTTTCTTT.

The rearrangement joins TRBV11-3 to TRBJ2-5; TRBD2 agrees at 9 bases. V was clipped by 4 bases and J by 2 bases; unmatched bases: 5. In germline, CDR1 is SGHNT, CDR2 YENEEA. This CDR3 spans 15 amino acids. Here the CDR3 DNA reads TGTGCCAGCAGCTCGGGACTAGCTGAACAAGAGACCCAGTACTTC. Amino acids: CASSSGLAEQETQYF. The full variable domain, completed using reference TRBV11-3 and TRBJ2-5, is EAGVVQSPRYKIIEKKQPVAFWCNPISGHNTLYWYLQNLGQGPELLIRYENEEAVDDSQLPKDRFSAERLKGVDSTLKIQPAELGDSAVYLCASSSGLAEQETQYFGPGTRLLVL.

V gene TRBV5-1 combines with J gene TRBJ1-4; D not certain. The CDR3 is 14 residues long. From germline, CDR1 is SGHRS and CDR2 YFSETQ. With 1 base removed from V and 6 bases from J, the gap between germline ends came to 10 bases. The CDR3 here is CASSLWGADEKLFF. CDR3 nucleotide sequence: TGCGCCAGCAGCTTGTGGGGAGCGGATGAAAAACTGTTTTTT.

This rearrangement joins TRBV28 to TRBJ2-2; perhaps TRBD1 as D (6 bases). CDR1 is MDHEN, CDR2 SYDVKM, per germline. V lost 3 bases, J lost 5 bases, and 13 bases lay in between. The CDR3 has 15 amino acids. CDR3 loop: CASSLADSVTGELFF. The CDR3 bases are TGTGCCAGCAGTTTGGCGGACAGCGTGACCGGGGAGCTGTTTTTT.

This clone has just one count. Here the CDR3 DNA reads TGCGCCAGCCACTATGGGACTAGCGCCAATGAGCAGTTCTTC. Protein product: CASHYGTSANEQFF. V and J are TRBV5-1 and TRBJ2-1; TRBD2 matches 10 bases. Trimming took 7 bases from V and 6 from J; bases not matched to a gene: 7. Germline loops: CDR1 SGHRS, CDR2 YFSETQ. The CDR3 is 14 residues long.